The present entry profiles one TCR beta chain with its context. Its antigen is currently unknown. Time point in this sample: sample taken at primary tumor resection. Frozen PBMC, nontumor lung or tumor provided whole RNA, which was sequenced unsorted. The data were obtained in a study of spatial heterogeneity in lung cancer. Study as a whole: There were consistently more beta-chain sequences detected than alpha-chain sequences.

MiXCR, run by TCRdb on the 5' RACE reads, gives a single entry per CDR3 protein. Of nearly 80,000 distinct CDR3 sequences in the sample, approximately 8% were seen once. Study-wide results and caveats: Ubiquitous expanded tumor TCRs were observed in blood more at resection than follow-up.

The CDR3 covers 16 residues. The germline V gene has CDR1 SNHLY and CDR2 FYNNEI. The V and J ends lost 6 bases and 4 bases, in that order; junction bases with no gene match: 11. This TCR derives from a male donor with early-stage non-small cell lung cancer. The source was PBMCs, collected at surgery. J is TRBJ1-1 and V is TRBV2; 10 bases are a match to TRBD1. DNA of the CDR3: TGTGCCAGCAGCGGGGACAGGGGTGACATCAGCACTGAAGCTTTCTTT. Its protein is CASSGDRGDISTEAFF.